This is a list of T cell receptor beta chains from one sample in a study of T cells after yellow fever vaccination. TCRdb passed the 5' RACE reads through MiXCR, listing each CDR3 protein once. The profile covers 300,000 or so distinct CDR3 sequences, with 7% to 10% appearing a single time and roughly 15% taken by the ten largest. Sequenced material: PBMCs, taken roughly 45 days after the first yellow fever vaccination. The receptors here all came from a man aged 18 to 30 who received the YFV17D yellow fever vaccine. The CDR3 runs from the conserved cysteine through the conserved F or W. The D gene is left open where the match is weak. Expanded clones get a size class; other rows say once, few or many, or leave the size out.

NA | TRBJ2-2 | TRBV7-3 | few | TGTGCCAGCGGCCCCCAACAGGGACACGGGGAGCTGTTTTTT | CASGPQQGHGELFF
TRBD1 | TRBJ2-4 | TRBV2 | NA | TGTACCAGCAGTTTACCGACAGGGGCGGATATAGCCAAAAACATTCAGTACTTC | CTSSLPTGADIAKNIQYF
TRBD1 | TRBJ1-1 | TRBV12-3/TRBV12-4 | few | TGTGCCAGCAGTTCCCACAGGGGGGCTGAAGCTTTCTTT | CASSSHRGAEAFF
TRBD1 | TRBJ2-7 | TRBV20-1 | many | TGCAGTGCTAGTTCCCAGGGGGACGAGCAGTACTTC | CSASSQGDEQYF
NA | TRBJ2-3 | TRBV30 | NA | TGTGCCTGGAGTGTACTAGACGCAGATACGCAGTATTTT | CAWSVLDADTQYF
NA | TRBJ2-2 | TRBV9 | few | TGTGCCAGCAGCGTAGGTCGGTCGGGCGGGGAGCTGTTTTTT | CASSVGRSGGELFF
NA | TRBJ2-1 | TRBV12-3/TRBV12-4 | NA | TGTGCCAGCAGTTTATCAGTTATCTCCTACAATGAGCAGTTCTTC | CASSLSVISYNEQFF
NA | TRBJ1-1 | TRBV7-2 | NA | TGTGCCAGCAGCTTAGCAGGGCAGGGCCTTACCGAAGCTTTCTTT | CASSLAGQGLTEAFF
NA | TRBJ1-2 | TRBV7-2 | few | TGTGCCAGCAGCGACAGAGCTAACTATGGCTACACCTTC | CASSDRANYGYTF
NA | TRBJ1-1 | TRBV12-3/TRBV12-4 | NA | TGTGCCAGCAGTTTAGATTTCGGCACACGTGGCACTGAAGCTTTCTTT | CASSLDFGTRGTEAFF
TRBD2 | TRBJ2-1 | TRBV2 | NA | TGTGCCAGCAGTGAAGCGCTTCGGGGGGACGAGGTCAATGAGCAGTTCTTC | CASSEALRGDEVNEQFF
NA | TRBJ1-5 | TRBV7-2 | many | TGTGCCAGCAGACCGGGGGCGGCGGGCAATCAGCCCCAGCATTTT | CASRPGAAGNQPQHF
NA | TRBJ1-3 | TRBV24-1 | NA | TGTGCCACCAGTGATGATTCTTGGGGGCCTGGAAACACCATATATTTT | CATSDDSWGPGNTIYF
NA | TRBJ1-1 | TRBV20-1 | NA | TGCAGTGCTCCTATGTGGGGGCGGCACGTCACTGAAGCTTTCTTT | CSAPMWGRHVTEAFF